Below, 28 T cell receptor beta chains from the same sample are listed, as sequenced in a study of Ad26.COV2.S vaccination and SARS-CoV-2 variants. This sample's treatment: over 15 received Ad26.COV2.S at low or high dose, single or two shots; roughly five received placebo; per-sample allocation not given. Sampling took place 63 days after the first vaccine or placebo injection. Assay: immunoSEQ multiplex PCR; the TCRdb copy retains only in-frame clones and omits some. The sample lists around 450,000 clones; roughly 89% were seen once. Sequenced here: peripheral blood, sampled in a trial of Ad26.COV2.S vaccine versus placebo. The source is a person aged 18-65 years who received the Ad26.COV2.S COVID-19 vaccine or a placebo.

The CDR3 DNA follows: TGCGCCAGCAGCGACGTAGGATCACCCCTCCACTTT. Protein: CASSDVGSPLHF. The rearrangement joins TRBV5-1 to TRBJ1-6; D uncertain. Germline CDR1 SGHRS, CDR2 YFSETQ. This CDR3 is built from 12 residues. The germline V and J ends were trimmed by 4 bases and 10 bases, with 9 bases remaining between them.

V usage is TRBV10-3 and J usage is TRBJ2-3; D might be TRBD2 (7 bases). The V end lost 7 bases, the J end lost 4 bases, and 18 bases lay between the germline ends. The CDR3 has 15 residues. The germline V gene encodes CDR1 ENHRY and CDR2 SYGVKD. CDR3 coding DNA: TGTGCCATCAATACTAACGGGGGGCAATCAGATACGCAGTATTTT. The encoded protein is CAINTNGGQSDTQYF.

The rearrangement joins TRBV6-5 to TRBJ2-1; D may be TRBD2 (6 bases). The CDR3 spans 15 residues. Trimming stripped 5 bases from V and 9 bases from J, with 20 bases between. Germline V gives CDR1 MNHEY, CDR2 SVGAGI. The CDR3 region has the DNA TGTGCCAGCAGTCCCGAGGGTTCAGCGGGCGTTGAGCAGTTCTTC. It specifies CASSPEGSAGVEQFF.

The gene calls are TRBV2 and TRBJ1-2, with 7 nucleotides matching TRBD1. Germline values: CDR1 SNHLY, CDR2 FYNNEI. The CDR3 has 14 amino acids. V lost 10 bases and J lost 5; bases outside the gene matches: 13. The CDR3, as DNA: TGTGCCACCTTAAGGGTGGAGGGGGCTTATGGCTACACCTTC. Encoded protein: CATLRVEGAYGYTF.

This CDR3 reads CAIILRDTQETQYF. DNA of the CDR3: TGTGCCATCATTCTCCGGGACACTCAAGAGACCCAGTACTTC. The rearrangement joins TRBV2 to TRBJ2-5; D may be TRBD1 (6 bases). Germline-derived CDR1 and CDR2 are SNHLY and FYNNEI. The length of the CDR3 is 14 residues. Trimming removed 10 bases from V and 2 bases from J, with 17 bases in between.

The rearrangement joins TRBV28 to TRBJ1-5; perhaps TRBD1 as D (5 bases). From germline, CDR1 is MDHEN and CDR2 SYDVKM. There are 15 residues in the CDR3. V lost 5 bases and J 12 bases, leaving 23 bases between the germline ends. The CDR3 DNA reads TGTGCCAGCAGTCTTACTTATGGGGGGGAGATTGTCCAGCATTTT. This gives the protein CASSLTYGGEIVQHF.

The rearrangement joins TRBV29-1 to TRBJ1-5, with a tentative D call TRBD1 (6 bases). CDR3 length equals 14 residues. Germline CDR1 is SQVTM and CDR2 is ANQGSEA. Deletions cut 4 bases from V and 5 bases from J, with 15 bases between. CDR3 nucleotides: TGCAGCGTTGCCTCCTCAGGGGCGGATCAGCCCCAGCATTTT. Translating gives CSVASSGADQPQHF.

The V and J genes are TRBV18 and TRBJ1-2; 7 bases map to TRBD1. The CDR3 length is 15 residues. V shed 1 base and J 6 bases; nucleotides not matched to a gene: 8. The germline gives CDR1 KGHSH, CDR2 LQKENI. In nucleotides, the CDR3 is TGTGCCAGCTCACCACAGGGGGCCGGACTGGATGGCTACACCTTC. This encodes CASSPQGAGLDGYTF.

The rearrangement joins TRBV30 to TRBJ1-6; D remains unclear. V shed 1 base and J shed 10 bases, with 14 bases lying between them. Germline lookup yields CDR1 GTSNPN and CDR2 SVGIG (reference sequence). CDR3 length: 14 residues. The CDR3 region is CAWSDGPVGSPLHF. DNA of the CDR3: TGTGCCTGGAGTGACGGGCCCGTTGGGTCACCCCTCCACTTT.

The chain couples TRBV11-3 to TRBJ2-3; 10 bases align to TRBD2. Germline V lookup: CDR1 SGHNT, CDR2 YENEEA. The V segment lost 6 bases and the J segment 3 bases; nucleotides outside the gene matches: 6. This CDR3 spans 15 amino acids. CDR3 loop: CASRGLAGVTDTQYF. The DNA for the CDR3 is TGTGCCAGCAGGGGGCTAGCGGGAGTGACAGATACGCAGTATTTT. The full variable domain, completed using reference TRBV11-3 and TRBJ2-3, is EAGVVQSPRYKIIEKKQPVAFWCNPISGHNTLYWYLQNLGQGPELLIRYENEEAVDDSQLPKDRFSAERLKGVDSTLKIQPAELGDSAVYLCASRGLAGVTDTQYFGPGTRLTVL.

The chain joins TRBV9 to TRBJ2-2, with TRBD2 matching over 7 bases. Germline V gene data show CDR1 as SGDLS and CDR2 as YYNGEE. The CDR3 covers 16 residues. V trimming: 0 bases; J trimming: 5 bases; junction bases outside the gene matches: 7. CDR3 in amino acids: CASSVVVGGVTGELFF. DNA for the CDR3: TGTGCCAGCAGCGTAGTCGTGGGAGGGGTAACCGGGGAGCTGTTTTTT.

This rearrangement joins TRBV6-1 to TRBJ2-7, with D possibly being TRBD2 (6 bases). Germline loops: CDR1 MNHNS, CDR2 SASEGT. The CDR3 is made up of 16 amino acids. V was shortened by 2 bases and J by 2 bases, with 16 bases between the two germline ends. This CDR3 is CASSEYVGGPTYEQYV. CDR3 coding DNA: TGTGCCAGCAGTGAATACGTGGGAGGCCCAACCTACGAGCAGTACGTC.

The DNA of the CDR3 is TGCGCCAGCAGCTTGGAACAGGGTGGGTCTGGAAACACCATATATTTT. It translates to CASSLEQGGSGNTIYF. The V gene is TRBV5-1, the J gene TRBJ1-3; TRBD1 might be the D (6 bases). The V gene's germline CDR1 is SGHRS and CDR2 YFSETQ. Trimming removed 0 bases at V and 1 base at J, with 11 bases between. The CDR3 is made up of 16 amino acids.

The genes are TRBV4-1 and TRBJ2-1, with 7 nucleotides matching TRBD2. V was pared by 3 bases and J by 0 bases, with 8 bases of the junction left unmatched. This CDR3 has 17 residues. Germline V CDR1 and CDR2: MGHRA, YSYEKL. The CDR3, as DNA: TGCGCCAGCAGCCAGGCTTACCGGGACTACTCCTACAATGAGCAGTTCTTC. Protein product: CASSQAYRDYSYNEQFF.

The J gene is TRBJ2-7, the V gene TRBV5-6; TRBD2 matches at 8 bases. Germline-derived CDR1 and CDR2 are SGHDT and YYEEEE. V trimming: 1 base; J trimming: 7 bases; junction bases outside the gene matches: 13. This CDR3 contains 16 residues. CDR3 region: CASSLSRGGPLWEQYF. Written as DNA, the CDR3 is TGTGCCAGCAGCTTGTCTCGGGGGGGCCCCTTGTGGGAGCAGTACTTC.

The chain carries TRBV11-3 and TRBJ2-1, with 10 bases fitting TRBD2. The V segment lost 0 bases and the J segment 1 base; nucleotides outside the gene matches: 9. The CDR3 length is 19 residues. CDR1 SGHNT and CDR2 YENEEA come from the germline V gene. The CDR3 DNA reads TGTGCCAGCAGCTTAGATCAACAGCGGGAGGGCCGGTCCTACAATGAGCAGTTCTTC. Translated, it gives CASSLDQQREGRSYNEQFF.

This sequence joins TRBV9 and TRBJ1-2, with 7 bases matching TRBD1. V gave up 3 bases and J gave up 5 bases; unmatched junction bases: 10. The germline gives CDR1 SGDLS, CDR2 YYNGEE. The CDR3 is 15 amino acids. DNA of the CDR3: TGTGCCAGCAGCGGCAGGGACAGAATAGAATATGGCTACACCTTC. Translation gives CASSGRDRIEYGYTF. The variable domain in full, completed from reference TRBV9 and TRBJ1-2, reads DSGVTQTPKHLITATGQRVTLRCSPRSGDLSVYWYQQSLDQGLQFLIQYYNGEERAKGNILERFSAQQFPDLHSELNLSSLELGDSALYFCASSGRDRIEYGYTFGSGTRLTVV.

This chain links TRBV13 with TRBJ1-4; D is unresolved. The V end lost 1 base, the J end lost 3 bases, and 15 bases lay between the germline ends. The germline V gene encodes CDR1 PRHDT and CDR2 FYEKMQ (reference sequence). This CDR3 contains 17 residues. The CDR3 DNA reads TGTGCCAGCAGCTTAGAGGCCGGCGGATTCCCTAATGAAAAACTGTTTTTT. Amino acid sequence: CASSLEAGGFPNEKLFF.

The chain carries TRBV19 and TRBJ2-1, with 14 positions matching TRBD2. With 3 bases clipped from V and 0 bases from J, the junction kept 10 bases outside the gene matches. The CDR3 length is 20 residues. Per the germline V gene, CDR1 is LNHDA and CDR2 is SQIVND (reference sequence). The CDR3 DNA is TGTGCCAGTAGTATGAATTCGGCGGGACTAGCGGGGGACTCCTACAATGAGCAGTTCTTC. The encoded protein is CASSMNSAGLAGDSYNEQFF. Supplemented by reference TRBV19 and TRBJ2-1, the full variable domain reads DGGITQSPKYLFRKEGQNVTLSCEQNLNHDAMYWYRQDPGQGLRLIYYSQIVNDFQKGDIAEGYSVSREKKESFPLTVTSAQKNPTAFYLCASSMNSAGLAGDSYNEQFFGPGTRLTVL.

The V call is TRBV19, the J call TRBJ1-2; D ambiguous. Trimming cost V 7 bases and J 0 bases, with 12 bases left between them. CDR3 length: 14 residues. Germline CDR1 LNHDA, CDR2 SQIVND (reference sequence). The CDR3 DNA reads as TGTGCCAGTAAAAGGCAGGCGACTAACTATGGCTACACCTTC. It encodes CASKRQATNYGYTF.

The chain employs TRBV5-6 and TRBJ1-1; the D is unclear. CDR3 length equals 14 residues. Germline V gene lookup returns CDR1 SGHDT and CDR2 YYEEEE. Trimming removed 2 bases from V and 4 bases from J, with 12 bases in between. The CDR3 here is CASSLTDMGTEAFF. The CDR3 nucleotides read TGTGCCAGCAGCTTAACAGATATGGGCACTGAAGCTTTCTTT. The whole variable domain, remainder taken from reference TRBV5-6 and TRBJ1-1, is DAGVTQSPTHLIKTRGQQVTLRCSPKSGHDTVSWYQQALGQGPQFIFQYYEEEERQRGNFPDRFSGHQFPNYSSELNVNALLLGDSALYLCASSLTDMGTEAFFGQGTRLTVV.

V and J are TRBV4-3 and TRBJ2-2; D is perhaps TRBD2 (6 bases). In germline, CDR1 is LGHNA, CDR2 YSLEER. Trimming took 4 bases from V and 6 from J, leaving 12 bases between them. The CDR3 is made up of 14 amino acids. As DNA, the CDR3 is TGCGCCAGCAGCCTCGAACCGGGGGCCGGGGAGCTGTTTTTT. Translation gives CASSLEPGAGELFF.

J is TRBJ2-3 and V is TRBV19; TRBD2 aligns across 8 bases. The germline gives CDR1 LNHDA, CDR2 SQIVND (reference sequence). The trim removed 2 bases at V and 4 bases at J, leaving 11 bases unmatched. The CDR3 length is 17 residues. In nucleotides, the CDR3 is TGTGCCAGTAGTATATTAACTAGCGGATGGGGGGCAGATACGCAGTATTTT. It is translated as CASSILTSGWGADTQYF.

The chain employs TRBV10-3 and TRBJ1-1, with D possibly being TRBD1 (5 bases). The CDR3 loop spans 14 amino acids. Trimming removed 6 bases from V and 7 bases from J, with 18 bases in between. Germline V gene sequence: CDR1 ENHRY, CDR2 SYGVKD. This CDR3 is CAIRLDSQGSEAFF. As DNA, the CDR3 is TGTGCCATCAGATTAGACAGCCAGGGCAGTGAAGCTTTCTTT.

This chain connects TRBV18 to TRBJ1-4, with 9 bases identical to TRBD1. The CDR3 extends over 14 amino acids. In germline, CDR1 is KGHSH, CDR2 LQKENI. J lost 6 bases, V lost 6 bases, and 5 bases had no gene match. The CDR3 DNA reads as TGTGCCAGCTCCCGCAGACAGGGGGATGAAAAACTGTTTTTT. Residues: CASSRRQGDEKLFF.

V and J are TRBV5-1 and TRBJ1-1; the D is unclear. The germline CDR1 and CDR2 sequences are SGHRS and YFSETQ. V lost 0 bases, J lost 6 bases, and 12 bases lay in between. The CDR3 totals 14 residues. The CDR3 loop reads CASSLDAGRAEAFF. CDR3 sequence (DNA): TGCGCCAGCAGCTTGGATGCGGGGAGGGCTGAAGCTTTCTTT.

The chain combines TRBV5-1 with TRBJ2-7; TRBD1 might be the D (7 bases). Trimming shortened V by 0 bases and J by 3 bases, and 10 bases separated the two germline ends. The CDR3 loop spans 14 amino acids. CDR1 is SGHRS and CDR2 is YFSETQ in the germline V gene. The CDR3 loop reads CASSLGRGLYEQYF. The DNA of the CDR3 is TGCGCCAGCAGCTTGGGGAGGGGGCTCTACGAGCAGTACTTC.

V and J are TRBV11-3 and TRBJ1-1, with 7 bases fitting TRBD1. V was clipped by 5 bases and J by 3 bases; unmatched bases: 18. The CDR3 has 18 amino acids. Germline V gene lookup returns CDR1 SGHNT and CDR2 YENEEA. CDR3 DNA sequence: TGTGCCAGCAGCCCTAGTAGGGGGACAGCTCTAAGAGACACTGAAGCTTTCTTT. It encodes CASSPSRGTALRDTEAFF.